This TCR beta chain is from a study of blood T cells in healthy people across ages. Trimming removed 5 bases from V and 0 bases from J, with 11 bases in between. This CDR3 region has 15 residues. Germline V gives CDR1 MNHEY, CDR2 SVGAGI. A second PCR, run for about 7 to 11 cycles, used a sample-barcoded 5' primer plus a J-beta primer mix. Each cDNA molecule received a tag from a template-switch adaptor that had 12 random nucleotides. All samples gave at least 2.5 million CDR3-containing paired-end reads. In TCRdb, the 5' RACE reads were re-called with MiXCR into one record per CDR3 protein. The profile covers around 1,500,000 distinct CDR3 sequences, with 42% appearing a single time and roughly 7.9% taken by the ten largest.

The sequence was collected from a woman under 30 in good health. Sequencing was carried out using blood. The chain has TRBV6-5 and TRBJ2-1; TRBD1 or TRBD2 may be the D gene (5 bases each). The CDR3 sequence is CASSRGGHSYNEQFF. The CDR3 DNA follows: TGTGCCAGCAGTCGGGGCGGCCACTCCTACAATGAGCAGTTCTTC.